This is a list of T cell receptor beta chains from one sample in a study of OX40 agonist ivuxolimab in advanced cancers. Assay: immunoSEQ multiplex PCR; the TCRdb copy retains only in-frame clones and omits some. This table holds 50,000 to 80,000 clones, 75% to 95% found once. Sequenced material: CD4+ or CD8+ T cells sorted from blood, taken in a trial of the OX40 agonist ivuxolimab. Receptors were obtained from an adult with an advanced solid tumor such as melanoma, head and neck, liver or kidney cancer. Both conserved end residues are part of each CDR3. Each record gives: D gene, V gene, J gene, clone size, CDR3 DNA, CDR3 protein. The D gene is left open where the match is weak. Not every row has a clone size; where given, it reads once, few, many or a size class.

>NA|TRBV19|TRBJ2-7|few
TGTGCCAGTAGTATCGGCGGTACAGGGAAAAACGAGCAGTACTTC
CASSIGGTGKNEQYF
>NA|TRBV20-1|TRBJ2-1|few
TGCAGTGCTAGCGGGGCTGAGCAGTTCTTC
CSASGAEQFF
>NA|TRBV27|TRBJ2-2|NA
TGTGCCAGCAGTTTACTCGGTCGCACCGGGGAGCTGTTTTTT
CASSLLGRTGELFF
>NA|TRBV7-9|TRBJ1-1|NA
TGTGCCAGCAGCTCCAGGGAGATAAGTGAAGCTTTCTTT
CASSSREISEAFF
>NA|TRBV27|TRBJ1-3|NA
TGTGCCAGCAGAACACAGAGCTCTGGAAACACCATATATTTT
CASRTQSSGNTIYF
>NA|TRBV30|TRBJ2-5|once
TGTGCCTGGAGTGTTGGGGAGACCCAGTACTTC
CAWSVGETQYF
>TRBD2|TRBV9|TRBJ2-5|NA
TGTGCCAGCAGCGTAGTAGCGGGAGTGCGGGAGACCCAGTACTTC
CASSVVAGVRETQYF
>NA|TRBV7-9|TRBJ2-1|few
TGTGCCCACATGTCGGGCAATGAGCAGTTCTTC
CAHMSGNEQFF
>NA|TRBV7-6|TRBJ1-1|NA
TGTGCCAGCAGCTTAACGGGGGGGTCGAACACTGAAGCTTTCTTT
CASSLTGGSNTEAFF
>TRBD1|TRBV11-3|TRBJ2-5|NA
TGTGCCAGCAGCCCAAATCAGGGGGCAGGAGAGACCCAGTACTTC
CASSPNQGAGETQYF
>NA|TRBV6-5|TRBJ2-2|few
TGTGCCAGCAGTTATCAGGGGGGGGAGACCGGGGAGCTGTTTTTT
CASSYQGGETGELFF
>TRBD1|TRBV10-2|TRBJ2-7|NA
TGCGCCAGCACCTACACAGGGGGCAACGAGCAGTACTTC
CASTYTGGNEQYF
>NA|TRBV6-5|TRBJ2-1|NA
TGTGCCAGCAGTTACTCGCTAGTCCTGAATGAGCAGTTCTTC
CASSYSLVLNEQFF
>NA|TRBV5-8|TRBJ2-5|NA
TGTGCCAGCAGCCTGTCGAGGGATTTAATGACCCAGTACTTC
CASSLSRDLMTQYF
>NA|TRBV6-5|TRBJ1-4|once
TGTGCCAGCAGTTATCAACGACAGAAACAGAATGAAAAACTGTTTTTT
CASSYQRQKQNEKLFF
>TRBD1|TRBV19|TRBJ2-2|NA
TGTGCCAGTAGTAGGTCCCAGGGGGCAGGCACCGGGGAGCTGTTTTTT
CASSRSQGAGTGELFF
>NA|TRBV18|TRBJ1-2|NA
TGTGCCAGCTCACTAGTTGTCCCACCCGATGGCTACACCTTC
CASSLVVPPDGYTF
>NA|TRBV7-6|TRBJ1-1|NA
TGTGCCAGCAGCTTAATGGGCACTGAAGCTTTCTTT
CASSLMGTEAFF
>TRBD2|TRBV9|TRBJ2-1|once
TGTGCCAGCAGCGAAGGGACTAGCGTCAATGAGCAGTTCTTC
CASSEGTSVNEQFF
>NA|TRBV7-2|TRBJ2-7|NA
TGTGCCAGCAGCTTAGCCCTGGGCGTCTCCTACGAGCAGTACTTC
CASSLALGVSYEQYF
>TRBD2|TRBV7-2|TRBJ2-5|once
TGTGCCAGCAGCTTAGGGGCGGGAGGGCGTGTTGAGACCCAGTACTTC
CASSLGAGGRVETQYF